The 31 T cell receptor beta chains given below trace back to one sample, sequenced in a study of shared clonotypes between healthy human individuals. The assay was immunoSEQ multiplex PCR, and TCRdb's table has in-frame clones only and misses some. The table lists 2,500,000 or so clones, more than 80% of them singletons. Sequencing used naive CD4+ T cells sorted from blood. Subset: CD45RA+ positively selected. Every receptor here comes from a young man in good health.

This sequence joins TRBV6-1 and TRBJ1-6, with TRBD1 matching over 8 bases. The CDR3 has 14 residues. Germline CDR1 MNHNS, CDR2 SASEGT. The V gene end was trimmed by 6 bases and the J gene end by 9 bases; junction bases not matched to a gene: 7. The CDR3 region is CASRSLGQGSPLHF. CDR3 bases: TGTGCCAGCAGATCACTCGGACAGGGTTCACCCCTCCACTTT.

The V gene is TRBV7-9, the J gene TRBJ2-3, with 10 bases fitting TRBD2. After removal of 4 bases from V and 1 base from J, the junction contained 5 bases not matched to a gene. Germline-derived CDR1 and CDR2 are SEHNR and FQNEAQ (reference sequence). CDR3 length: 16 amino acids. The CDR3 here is CASSWGTSDGTDTQYF. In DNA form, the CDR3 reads TGTGCCAGCAGCTGGGGGACTAGCGACGGCACAGATACGCAGTATTTT.

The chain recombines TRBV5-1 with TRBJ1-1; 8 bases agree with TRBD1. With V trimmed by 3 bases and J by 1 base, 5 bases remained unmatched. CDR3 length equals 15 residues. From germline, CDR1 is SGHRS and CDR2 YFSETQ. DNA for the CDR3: TGCGCCAGCAGCTACGACACAGGGGGGAACACTGAAGCTTTCTTT. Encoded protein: CASSYDTGGNTEAFF.

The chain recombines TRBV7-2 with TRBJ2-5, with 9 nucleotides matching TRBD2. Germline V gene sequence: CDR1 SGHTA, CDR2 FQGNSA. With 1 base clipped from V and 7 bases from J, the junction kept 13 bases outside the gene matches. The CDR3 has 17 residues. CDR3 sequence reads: CASSLVGASGNGGTQYF. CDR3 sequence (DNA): TGTGCCAGCAGCTTAGTTGGGGCTAGCGGGAATGGTGGGACCCAGTACTTC.

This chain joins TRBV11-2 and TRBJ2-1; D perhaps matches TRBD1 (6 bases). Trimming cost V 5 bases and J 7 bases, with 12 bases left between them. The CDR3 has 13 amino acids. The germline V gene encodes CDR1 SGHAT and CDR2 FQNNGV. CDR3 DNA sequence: TGTGCCAGCAGCCGAAACAGGGAGAATGAGCAGTTCTTC. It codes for CASSRNRENEQFF.

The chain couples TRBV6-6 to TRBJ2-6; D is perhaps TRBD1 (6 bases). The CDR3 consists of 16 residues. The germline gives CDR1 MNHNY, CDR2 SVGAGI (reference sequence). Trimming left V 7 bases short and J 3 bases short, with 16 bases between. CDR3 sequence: CASTKSGAGGANVLTF. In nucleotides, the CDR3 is TGTGCCAGCACCAAATCAGGGGCCGGTGGGGCCAACGTCCTGACTTTC.

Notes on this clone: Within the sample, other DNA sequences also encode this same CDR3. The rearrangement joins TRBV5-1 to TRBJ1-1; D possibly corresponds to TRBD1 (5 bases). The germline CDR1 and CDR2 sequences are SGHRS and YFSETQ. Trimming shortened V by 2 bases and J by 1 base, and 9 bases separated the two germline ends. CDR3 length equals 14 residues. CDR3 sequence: CASSFGTGNTEAFF. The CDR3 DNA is TGCGCCAGCAGCTTCGGGACGGGGAACACTGAAGCTTTCTTT.

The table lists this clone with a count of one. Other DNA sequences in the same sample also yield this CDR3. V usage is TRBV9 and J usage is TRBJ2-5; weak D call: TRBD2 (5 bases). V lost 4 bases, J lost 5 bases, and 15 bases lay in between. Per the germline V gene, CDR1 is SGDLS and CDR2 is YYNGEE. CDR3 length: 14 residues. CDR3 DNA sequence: TGTGCCAGCAGCCCAAGACTGGGAGAGGAGACCCAGTACTTC. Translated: CASSPRLGEETQYF.

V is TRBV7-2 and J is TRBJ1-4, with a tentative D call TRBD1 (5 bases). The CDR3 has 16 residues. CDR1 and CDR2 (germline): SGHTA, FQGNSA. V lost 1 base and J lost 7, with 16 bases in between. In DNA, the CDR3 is TGTGCCAGCAGCTTAGTGCCCGGGGCAGGGAGTGAAAAACTGTTTTTT. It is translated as CASSLVPGAGSEKLFF.

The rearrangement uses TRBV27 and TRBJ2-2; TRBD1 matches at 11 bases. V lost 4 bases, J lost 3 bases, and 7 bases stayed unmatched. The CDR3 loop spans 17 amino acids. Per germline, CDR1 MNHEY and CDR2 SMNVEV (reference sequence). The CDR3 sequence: CASSWTGGAGYTGELFF. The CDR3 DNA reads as TGTGCCAGCAGTTGGACAGGGGGCGCGGGGTACACCGGGGAGCTGTTTTTT.

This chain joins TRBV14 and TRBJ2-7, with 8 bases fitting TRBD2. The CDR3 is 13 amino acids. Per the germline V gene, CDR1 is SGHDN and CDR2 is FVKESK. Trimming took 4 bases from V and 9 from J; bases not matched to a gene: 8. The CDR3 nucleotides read TGTGCCAGCAGCCCAAACAGGGCGGGAGGGCAGTACTTC. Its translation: CASSPNRAGGQYF.

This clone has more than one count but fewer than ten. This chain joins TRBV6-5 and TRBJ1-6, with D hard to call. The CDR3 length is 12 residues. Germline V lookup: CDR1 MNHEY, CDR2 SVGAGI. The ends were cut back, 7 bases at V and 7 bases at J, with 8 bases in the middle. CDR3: CASNTKNSPLHF. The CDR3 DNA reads TGTGCCAGCAACACGAAAAATTCACCCCTCCACTTT.

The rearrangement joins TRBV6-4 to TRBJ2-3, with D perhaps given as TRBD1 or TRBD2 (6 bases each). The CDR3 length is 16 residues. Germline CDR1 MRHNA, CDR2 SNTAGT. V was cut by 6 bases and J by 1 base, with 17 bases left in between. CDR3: CASRPLAGGRTDTQYF. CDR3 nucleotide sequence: TGTGCCAGCAGACCGCTAGCTGGGGGGCGCACAGATACGCAGTATTTT.

The CDR3 region is CATSRTSSRETQYF. CDR3 bases: TGTGCCACCAGCCGGACTAGCTCCAGAGAGACCCAGTACTTC. V is TRBV10-3 and J is TRBJ2-5; 8 nucleotides line up with TRBD2. V dropped 10 bases and J dropped 4; count of bases not matched to a gene: 11. Per germline, CDR1 ENHRY and CDR2 SYGVKD. This CDR3 contains 14 residues.

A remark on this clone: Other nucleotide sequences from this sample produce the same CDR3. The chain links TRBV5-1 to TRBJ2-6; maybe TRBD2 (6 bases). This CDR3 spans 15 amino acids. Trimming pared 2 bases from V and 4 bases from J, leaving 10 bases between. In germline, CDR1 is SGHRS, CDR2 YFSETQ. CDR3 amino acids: CASSLGGAGANVLTF. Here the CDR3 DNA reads TGCGCCAGCAGCTTAGGAGGGGCCGGGGCCAACGTCCTGACTTTC. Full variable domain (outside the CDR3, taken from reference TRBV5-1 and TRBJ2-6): KAGVTQTPRYLIKTRGQQVTLSCSPISGHRSVSWYQQTPGQGLQFLFEYFSETQRNKGNFPGRFSGRQFSNSRSEMNVSTLELGDSALYLCASSLGGAGANVLTFGAGSRLTVL.

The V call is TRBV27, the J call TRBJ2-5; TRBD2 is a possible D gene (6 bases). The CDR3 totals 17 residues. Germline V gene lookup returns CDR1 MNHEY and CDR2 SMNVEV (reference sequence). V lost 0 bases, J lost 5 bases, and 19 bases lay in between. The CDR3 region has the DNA TGTGCCAGCAGTTTATCCGGCAGGGCGGGGATCCCGGAGACCCAGTACTTC. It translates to CASSLSGRAGIPETQYF.

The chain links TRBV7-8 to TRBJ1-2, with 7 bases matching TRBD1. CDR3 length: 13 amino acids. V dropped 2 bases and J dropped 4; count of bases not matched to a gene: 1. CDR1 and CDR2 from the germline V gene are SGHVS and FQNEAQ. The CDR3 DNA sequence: TGTGCCAGCAGCTTAAGGGACAGCTATGGCTACACCTTC. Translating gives CASSLRDSYGYTF.

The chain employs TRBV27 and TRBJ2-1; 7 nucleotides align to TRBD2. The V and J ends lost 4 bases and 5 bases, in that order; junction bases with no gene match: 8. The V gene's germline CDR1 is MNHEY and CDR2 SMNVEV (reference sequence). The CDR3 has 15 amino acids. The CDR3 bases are TGTGCCAGCAGTTCCCGGGGGAGGGGAAACAATGAGCAGTTCTTC. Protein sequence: CASSSRGRGNNEQFF.

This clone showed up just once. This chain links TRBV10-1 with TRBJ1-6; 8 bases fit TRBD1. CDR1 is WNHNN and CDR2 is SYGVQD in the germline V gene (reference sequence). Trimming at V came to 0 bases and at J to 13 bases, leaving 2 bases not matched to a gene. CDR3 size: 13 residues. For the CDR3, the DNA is TGCGCCAGCAGTGAGTCGACAGGGGCCCCCCTCCACTTT. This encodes CASSESTGAPLHF.

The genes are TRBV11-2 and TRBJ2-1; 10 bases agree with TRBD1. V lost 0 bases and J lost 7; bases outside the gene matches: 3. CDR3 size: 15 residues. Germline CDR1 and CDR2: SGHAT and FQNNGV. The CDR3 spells CASSLEGQGRNEQFF. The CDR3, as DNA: TGTGCCAGCAGCTTAGAGGGACAGGGGAGGAATGAGCAGTTCTTC.

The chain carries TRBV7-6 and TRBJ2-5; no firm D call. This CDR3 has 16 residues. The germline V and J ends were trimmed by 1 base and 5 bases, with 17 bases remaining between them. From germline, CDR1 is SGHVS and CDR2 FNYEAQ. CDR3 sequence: CASSLGTPGSWETQYF. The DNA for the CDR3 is TGTGCCAGCAGCTTAGGGACCCCCGGTTCATGGGAGACCCAGTACTTC. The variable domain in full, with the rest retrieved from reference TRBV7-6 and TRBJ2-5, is GAGVSQSPRYKVTKRGQDVALRCDPISGHVSLYWYRQALGQGPEFLTYFNYEAQQDKSGLPNDRFSAERPEGSISTLTIQRTEQRDSAMYRCASSLGTPGSWETQYFGPGTRLLVL.

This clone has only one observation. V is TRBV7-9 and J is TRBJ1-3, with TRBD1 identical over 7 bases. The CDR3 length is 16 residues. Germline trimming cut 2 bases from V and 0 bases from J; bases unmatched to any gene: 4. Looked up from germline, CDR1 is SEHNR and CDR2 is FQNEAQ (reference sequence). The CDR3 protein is CASSLPTGDSGNTIYF. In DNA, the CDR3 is TGTGCCAGCAGCTTACCAACAGGGGACTCTGGAAACACCATATATTTT.

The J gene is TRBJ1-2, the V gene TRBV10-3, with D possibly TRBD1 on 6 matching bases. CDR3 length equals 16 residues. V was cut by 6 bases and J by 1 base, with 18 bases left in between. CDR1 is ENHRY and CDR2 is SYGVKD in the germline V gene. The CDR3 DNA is TGTGCCATCAGCGGCCAGGAGTCAGGGGATAACTATGGCTACACCTTC. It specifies CAISGQESGDNYGYTF.

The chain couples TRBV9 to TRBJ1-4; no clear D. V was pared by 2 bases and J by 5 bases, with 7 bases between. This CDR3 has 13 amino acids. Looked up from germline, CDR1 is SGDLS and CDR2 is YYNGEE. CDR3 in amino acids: CASSVGMNEKLFF. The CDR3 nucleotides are TGTGCCAGCAGCGTGGGGATGAATGAAAAACTGTTTTTT.

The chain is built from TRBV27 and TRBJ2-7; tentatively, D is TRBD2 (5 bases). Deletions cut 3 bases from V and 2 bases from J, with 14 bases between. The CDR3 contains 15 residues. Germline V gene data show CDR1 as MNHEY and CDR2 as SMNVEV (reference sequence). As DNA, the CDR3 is TGTGCCAGCAGTTTGATTGCCAGCGGACCCTACGAGCAGTACTTC. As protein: CASSLIASGPYEQYF.

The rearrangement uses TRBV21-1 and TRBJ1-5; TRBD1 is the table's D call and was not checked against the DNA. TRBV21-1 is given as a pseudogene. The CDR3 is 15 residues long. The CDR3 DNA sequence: TGTGCCAGCAGCTCCCGGACAGGGGGTAATCAGCCCCAGCATTTT. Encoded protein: CASSSRTGGNQPQHF.

In nucleotides, the CDR3 is TGTGCCACTAGGTACCCGAACACTGAAGCTTTCTTT. Amino acid sequence: CATRYPNTEAFF. This chain connects TRBV2 to TRBJ1-1, with unresolved D. V gave up 10 bases and J gave up 1 base, with 10 bases separating them. This CDR3 has 12 residues. Germline assignment: CDR1 SNHLY and CDR2 FYNNEI. Complete variable domain (other parts from reference TRBV2 and TRBJ1-1): EPEVTQTPSHQVTQMGQEVILRCVPISNHLYFYWYRQILGQKVEFLVSFYNNEISEKSEIFDDQFSVERPDGSNFTLKIRSTKLEDSAMYFCATRYPNTEAFFGQGTRLTVV.

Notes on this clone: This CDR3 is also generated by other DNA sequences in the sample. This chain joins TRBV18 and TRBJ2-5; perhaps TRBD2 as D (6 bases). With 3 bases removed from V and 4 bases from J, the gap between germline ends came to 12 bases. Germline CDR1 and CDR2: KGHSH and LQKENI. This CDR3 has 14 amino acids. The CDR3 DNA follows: TGTGCCAGCTCACCGCCGGGGGTGACAGAGACCCAGTACTTC. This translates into CASSPPGVTETQYF.

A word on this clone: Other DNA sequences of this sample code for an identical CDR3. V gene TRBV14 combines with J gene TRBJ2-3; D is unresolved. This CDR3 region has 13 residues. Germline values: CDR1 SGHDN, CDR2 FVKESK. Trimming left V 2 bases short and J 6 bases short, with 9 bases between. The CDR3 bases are TGTGCCAGCAGCCAACTTGGGCGGGATACGCAGTATTTT. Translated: CASSQLGRDTQYF.

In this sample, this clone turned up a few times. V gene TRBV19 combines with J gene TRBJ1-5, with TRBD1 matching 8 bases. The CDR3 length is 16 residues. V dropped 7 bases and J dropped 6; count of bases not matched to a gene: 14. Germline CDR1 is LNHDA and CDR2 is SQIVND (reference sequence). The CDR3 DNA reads TGTGCCAGTACCGATAGGACAGGGATCGAGAGTCAGCCCCAGCATTTT. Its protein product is CASTDRTGIESQPQHF.

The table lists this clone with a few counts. CDR3 sequence: CASSLGVLSSQPQHF. Written as DNA, the CDR3 is TGTGCCAGCAGCTTAGGGGTCCTTTCGAGTCAGCCCCAGCATTTT. The rearrangement links TRBV7-2 to TRBJ1-5; D is uncertain. The CDR3 has 15 amino acids. The V end lost 1 base, the J end lost 6 bases, and 13 bases lay between the germline ends. Germline CDR1 reads SGHTA; CDR2 reads FQGNSA.